These 19 T cell receptor beta chains share one sample of origin, sequenced in a study of neurological immune-mediated disorders. MiXCR was run by TCRdb on the 5' RACE reads, yielding one entry per CDR3 protein. The table lists around 48,000 distinct CDR3 sequences, around 10% of them singletons. The specimen sequenced was PBMCs. The receptors stem from a woman aged 35 to 49 with HTLV-1-associated myelopathy (HAM/TSP).

This clonotype was recorded at least ten times. The rearrangement uses TRBV4-1 and TRBJ2-3, with TRBD2 matching 7 bases. This CDR3 comprises 17 residues. The germline V gene has CDR1 MGHRA and CDR2 YSYEKL. V trimming: 3 bases; J trimming: 4 bases; junction bases outside the gene matches: 13. The CDR3 bases are TGCGCCAGCAGCCATAGTCCCACCGGGGGGTTTTCAGATACGCAGTATTTT. Protein product: CASSHSPTGGFSDTQYF.

V and J are TRBV12-3 or TRBV12-4 and TRBJ2-2, with unresolved D. The CDR3 runs 17 residues. Deletions cut 6 bases from V and 4 bases from J, with 21 bases between. The CDR3 DNA reads as TGTGCCAGCAGCCCCTCCCTTCCGCGACTGATCACCGGGGAGCTGTTTTTT. This gives the protein CASSPSLPRLITGELFF.

The genes are TRBV20-1 and TRBJ1-5; D not certain. Germline CDR1 is DFQATT and CDR2 is SNEGSKA (reference sequence). This CDR3 has 14 amino acids. Between the trimmed V and J ends, which lost 0 bases and 8 bases, there was a span of 14 bases. The CDR3 reads CSARDPRDKEPQHF. The CDR3, as DNA: TGCAGTGCTAGAGATCCCCGGGATAAGGAGCCCCAGCATTTT.

This clonotype was counted between two and nine times. The gene calls are TRBV5-1 and TRBJ2-7, with D tentatively TRBD2 (6 bases). CDR1 and CDR2 (germline): SGHRS, YFSETQ. The CDR3 is 15 amino acids. The germline V and J ends were trimmed by 4 bases and 0 bases, with 14 bases remaining between them. CDR3 in DNA: TGCGCCAGCAGCGGAACGGGACTCCGCTCCTACGAGCAGTACTTC. Protein sequence: CASSGTGLRSYEQYF.

In its sample, this clonotype was seen many times. The gene calls are TRBV7-8 and TRBJ1-3; D might be TRBD1 (5 bases). The germline V and J ends were trimmed by 8 bases and 2 bases, with 10 bases remaining between them. Germline V gene data show CDR1 as SGHVS and CDR2 as FQNEAQ. CDR3 size: 13 residues. The CDR3 protein is CASYTGPGNTIYF. DNA of the CDR3: TGTGCCAGCTACACGGGGCCTGGAAACACCATATATTTT.

This clonotype was detected many times. The chain joins TRBV12-5 to TRBJ1-4; TRBD1 might be the D (6 bases). The CDR3 is 18 amino acids. Germline V gene data show CDR1 as LGHNT and CDR2 as FRNRAP. V shed 2 bases and J shed 0 bases, with 16 bases lying between them. CDR3 region: CASGLLLNRAATNEKLFF. The CDR3 region has the DNA TGTGCTAGTGGTTTGTTACTAAACAGGGCTGCAACTAATGAAAAACTGTTTTTT.

This clonotype was seen many times. The genes are TRBV5-1 and TRBJ2-2, with TRBD1 as a possible D gene (6 bases). V was pared by 4 bases and J by 1 base, with 17 bases between. The CDR3 is 17 amino acids. Germline CDR1 SGHRS, CDR2 YFSETQ. The CDR3 region is CASSPTGNRVNTGELFF. The CDR3 nucleotides read TGCGCCAGCAGCCCCACTGGGAACAGGGTGAACACCGGGGAGCTGTTTTTT.

This clonotype was detected ten times or more. The chain employs TRBV10-2 and TRBJ2-7, with TRBD1 identical over 8 bases. This CDR3 contains 14 residues. V trimming: 6 bases; J trimming: 3 bases; junction bases outside the gene matches: 7. Germline V gene data show CDR1 as WSHSY and CDR2 as SAAADI. The CDR3 sequence is CASREPGQVYEQYF. In nucleotides, the CDR3 is TGCGCCAGCAGAGAACCGGGACAGGTCTACGAGCAGTACTTC.

At least ten counts were recorded for this clonotype. The V call is TRBV24-1, the J call TRBJ2-1, with D uncertain. The V gene lost 8 bases and the J gene lost 5 bases, with 15 bases spanning the gap. The germline gives CDR1 KGHDR, CDR2 SFDVKD. This CDR3 contains 14 residues. CDR3 loop: CATKDPLQNNEQFF. The DNA for the CDR3 is TGTGCCACCAAGGACCCCTTACAAAACAATGAGCAGTTCTTC.

This clonotype was counted ten times or more. The chain is built from TRBV10-3 and TRBJ2-1; 8 nucleotides line up with TRBD2. CDR3 length: 14 amino acids. V gave up 3 bases and J gave up 3 bases; unmatched junction bases: 1. Germline CDR1 and CDR2: ENHRY and SYGVKD. The CDR3 loop reads CAISDRGGYNEQFF. In DNA form, the CDR3 reads TGTGCCATCAGTGACCGGGGGGGCTACAATGAGCAGTTCTTC.

At least ten counts were recorded for this clonotype. For the CDR3, the DNA is TGTGCCAGCAGCTTTATGGGACAGGCATACGAGCAGTACTTC. Residues: CASSFMGQAYEQYF. The genes are TRBV5-6 and TRBJ2-7, with TRBD1 matching 8 bases. V was clipped by 2 bases and J by 4 bases; unmatched bases: 5. Germline loops: CDR1 SGHDT, CDR2 YYEEEE. This CDR3 spans 14 amino acids.

Ten or more counts support this clonotype. V gene TRBV12-3 or TRBV12-4 combines with J gene TRBJ2-3; D might be TRBD1 or TRBD2, each matching 5 bases. The CDR3 consists of 13 residues. V lost 5 bases, J lost 9 bases, and 15 bases lay in between. In DNA, the CDR3 is TGTGCCAGCAGTCCGACTGCGAGGGGCACGCAGTATTTT. Residues: CASSPTARGTQYF.

This clonotype has a count of ten or more. The V gene is TRBV20-1, the J gene TRBJ2-3; D is ambiguous. Germline V gives CDR1 DFQATT, CDR2 SNEGSKA (reference sequence). V gave up 3 bases and J gave up 4 bases, with 11 bases separating them. The length of the CDR3 is 13 residues. Written as DNA, the CDR3 is TGCAGTGCTAGCCCCTCATCAGCAGATACGCAGTATTTT. Residues: CSASPSSADTQYF.

This clonotype was seen many times. The chain carries TRBV7-2 and TRBJ2-7; a possible D gene is TRBD1 (5 bases). The germline V gene encodes CDR1 SGHTA and CDR2 FQGNSA. The CDR3 has 16 residues. V was cut by 4 bases and J by 2 bases, with 18 bases left in between. The CDR3 loop reads CASSSYIGRETYEQYF. CDR3 nucleotides: TGTGCCAGCAGCTCCTATATTGGCAGGGAAACCTACGAGCAGTACTTC. Based on the CDR3 plus reference TRBV7-2 and TRBJ2-7, the full variable domain is GAGVSQSPSNKVTEKGKDVELRCDPISGHTALYWYRQSLGQGLEFLIYFQGNSAPDKSGLPSDRFSAERTGGSVSTLTIQRTQQEDSAVYLCASSSYIGRETYEQYFGPGTRLTVT.

This clonotype was seen more than once but under ten times. This chain links TRBV29-1 with TRBJ2-7; TRBD1 might be the D (5 bases). V lost 0 bases to trimming and J lost 3 bases, with 18 bases between them. The CDR3 loop spans 16 amino acids. Per germline, CDR1 SQVTM and CDR2 ANQGSEA. DNA for the CDR3: TGCAGCGTTGAAGATAGAGTGGGCAGGGTCAACTACGAGCAGTACTTC. As protein: CSVEDRVGRVNYEQYF.

This clonotype was counted at least ten times. The J gene is TRBJ1-4, the V gene TRBV12-3 or TRBV12-4; TRBD1 matches 7 bases. Germline trimming cut 4 bases from V and 10 bases from J; bases unmatched to any gene: 12. There are 15 residues in the CDR3. The CDR3, as DNA: TGTGCCAGCAGTTGGGGACAGCCCTCACTGGGAAAACTGTTTTTT. It is translated as CASSWGQPSLGKLFF.

This clonotype was recorded many times. The CDR3 DNA sequence: TGTGCCAGCACCACCCCGGGGGGGCGAAACACTGAAGCTTTCTTT. Encoded protein: CASTTPGGRNTEAFF. The V call is TRBV12-3 or TRBV12-4, the J call TRBJ1-1; D is possibly TRBD1 (6 bases). Trimming removed 7 bases at V and 2 bases at J, with 17 bases between. The CDR3 is made up of 15 amino acids.

This clonotype was picked up many times. CDR3 sequence: CASSPKVGGSYNEQFF. In DNA form, the CDR3 reads TGTGCCAGCAGCCCCAAGGTGGGGGGCTCCTACAATGAGCAGTTCTTC. This chain connects TRBV7-8 to TRBJ2-1, with D maybe TRBD2 (6 bases). V lost 5 bases and J 0 bases, leaving 14 bases between the germline ends. The CDR3 is made up of 16 amino acids. CDR1 is SGHVS, CDR2 FQNEAQ, per germline.

This clonotype was recorded many times. V is TRBV5-1 and J is TRBJ2-2; 7 bases are shared with TRBD1. Germline V gene data show CDR1 as SGHRS and CDR2 as YFSETQ. The CDR3 covers 15 residues. J gave up 6 bases and V 5 bases, and 10 bases lay outside the gene matches. CDR3 sequence: CASRPTGERAGELFF. CDR3 bases: TGCGCCAGCAGGCCTACAGGGGAAAGGGCCGGGGAGCTGTTTTTT.